The 17 T cell receptor beta chains given below trace back to one sample, sequenced in a study of T-cell reconstitution after alpha-beta-depleted transplantation in children. Unique molecular identifiers were used in preparing the TCRbeta library. TCRdb reprocessed the PCR reads via MiXCR and lists one record per CDR3 protein. The sample includes 600,000 or so distinct CDR3 sequences, 20% to 25% seen only once; the top ten take roughly 13%. Specimen: PBMCs, mostly from graft donor cells, collected 360 days after TCRalphabeta/CD19-depleted stem cell transplant. The receptor set was obtained from a boy under three years old who had a stem cell transplant for acute myeloid leukemia, so the T cells may come from the graft donor.

The J gene is TRBJ1-1, the V gene TRBV5-1; 8 bases line up with TRBD1. Germline values: CDR1 SGHRS, CDR2 YFSETQ. This CDR3 spans 15 amino acids. Trimming removed 0 bases from V and 1 base from J; junction bases left unmatched: 2. Written as DNA, the CDR3 is TGCGCCAGCAGCTTGGGGACAGGGCCGAACACTGAAGCTTTCTTT. It is translated as CASSLGTGPNTEAFF.

V is TRBV10-3 and J is TRBJ1-4; D unresolved. Germline V CDR1 and CDR2: ENHRY, SYGVKD. CDR3 length: 14 amino acids. Trimming shortened V by 4 bases and J by 6 bases, and 12 bases separated the two germline ends. The CDR3 is CAISVAGGDEKLFF. The DNA for the CDR3 is TGTGCCATCAGTGTTGCTGGAGGAGATGAAAAACTGTTTTTT.

This clonotype appeared a few times. The chain couples TRBV29-1 to TRBJ2-1, with D hard to call. This CDR3 spans 13 amino acids. Germline CDR1 is SQVTM and CDR2 is ANQGSEA. V was clipped by 3 bases and J by 4 bases, with 10 bases between them. As DNA, the CDR3 is TGCAGCGTTGATTATGCCCGTTACAATGAGCAGTTCTTC. This codes for CSVDYARYNEQFF.

The table lists this clonotype with a few counts. The gene calls are TRBV20-1 and TRBJ2-7; D remains unclear. In germline, CDR1 is DFQATT, CDR2 SNEGSKA (reference sequence). V was trimmed by 0 bases and J by 7 bases, leaving 13 bases between them. This CDR3 comprises 13 residues. CDR3 bases: TGCAGTGCTAGAGATCCCCCTTTGGGGGAGCAGTACTTC. Its translation is CSARDPPLGEQYF.

As for this clonotype: Without the conserved terminal phenylalanine or tryptophan, this CDR3 likely stems from a read error. It is unclear where the CDR3 begins or ends on the DNA, so no DNA is shown, and the CDR3 is as TCRdb lists it. This sequence joins TRBV4-3 and TRBJ2-1; whether TRBD1, the table's D call, matches the DNA was not checked. Germline V CDR1 and CDR2: LGHNA, YSLEER. With termini counted, the CDR3 has 10 amino acids. CDR3: CASSHGPGAP.

This clonotype has a count of ten or more. The V gene is TRBV3-1, the J gene TRBJ2-1; TRBD1 matches at 11 bases. Germline CDR1 reads LGHDT; CDR2 reads YNNKEL (reference sequence). V lost 4 bases to trimming and J lost 4 bases; unmatched junction nucleotides: 9. This CDR3 spans 17 amino acids. The CDR3 here is CASSPGTGGNVYNEQFF. The CDR3 nucleotides are TGTGCCAGCAGCCCAGGGACAGGGGGTAATGTATACAATGAGCAGTTCTTC.

A single count supports this clonotype. A clone one base away is much larger, so this may be a read error. The chain couples TRBV5-6 to TRBJ2-3, with D possibly being TRBD2 (6 bases). There are 14 residues in the CDR3. The germline V and J ends were trimmed by 3 bases and 4 bases, with 12 bases remaining between them. Looked up from germline, CDR1 is SGHDT and CDR2 is YYEEEE. The CDR3 nucleotides are TGTGCCAGCAGCTACCATCGCGGGGCAGATACGCAGTATTTT. Translated, it gives CASSYHRGADTQYF.

This clonotype was picked up many times. Written as DNA, the CDR3 is TGTGCCAGCGCGACCCTGACAGGATCCAATCAGCCCCAGCATTTT. It specifies CASATLTGSNQPQHF. The chain uses TRBV28 and TRBJ1-5, with D perhaps matching TRBD1 (6 bases). The CDR3 has 15 residues. V was cut by 8 bases and J by 3 bases, with 17 bases left in between. The V gene's germline CDR1 is MDHEN and CDR2 SYDVKM.

This clonotype was counted many times. The chain combines TRBV2 with TRBJ2-3, with 8 bases matching TRBD2. CDR1 is SNHLY, CDR2 FYNNEI, per germline. There are 15 residues in the CDR3. V shed 6 bases and J 3 bases; nucleotides not matched to a gene: 8. CDR3 sequence: CASSGSLAGTDTQYF. CDR3 bases: TGTGCCAGCAGCGGTAGTCTAGCGGGTACAGATACGCAGTATTTT.

This clonotype turned up a few times. The chain carries TRBV7-9 and TRBJ2-5; D tentatively fits TRBD1 or TRBD2 (5 bases each). In germline, CDR1 is SEHNR, CDR2 FQNEAQ (reference sequence). V was clipped by 8 bases and J by 4 bases, with 20 bases between them. The CDR3 has 15 amino acids. CDR3 nucleotide sequence: TGTGCCAGCCGTTTAGGTGGGGGTTCTTCAGAGACCCAGTACTTC. This sequence encodes CASRLGGGSSETQYF.

CDR3 protein: CASSFVFGHTEAFF. The CDR3 region has the DNA TGTGCCAGCAGTTTTGTGTTCGGTCACACTGAAGCTTTCTTT. The rearrangement joins TRBV27 to TRBJ1-1; D is unclear. Germline CDR1 reads MNHEY; CDR2 reads SMNVEV (reference sequence). This CDR3 comprises 14 residues. Between the trimmed V and J ends, which lost 3 bases and 3 bases, there was a span of 11 bases.

This clonotype was detected a few times. The chain uses TRBV27 and TRBJ1-2; D is uncertain. CDR3 length: 12 amino acids. Germline CDR1 MNHEY, CDR2 SMNVEV (reference sequence). The V gene lost 6 bases and the J gene lost 8 bases, with 13 bases spanning the gap. CDR3 DNA sequence: TGTGCCAGCAGGTCGGAGGTGGGGGGCTACACCTTC. Its protein product is CASRSEVGGYTF.

This chain uses TRBV5-1 with TRBJ2-1; TRBD1 matches 9 bases. Germline V gives CDR1 SGHRS, CDR2 YFSETQ. J gave up 8 bases and V 4 bases, and 10 bases lay outside the gene matches. There are 15 residues in the CDR3. The DNA of the CDR3 is TGCGCCAGCAGCCTAAAAAGGGGACAGGGTTATGAGCAGTTCTTC. The encoded protein is CASSLKRGQGYEQFF.

The chain links TRBV20-1 to TRBJ1-1; possibly TRBD1 for D (6 bases). V lost 2 bases, J lost 4 bases, and 14 bases lay in between. This CDR3 is built from 14 residues. Germline CDR1 and CDR2: DFQATT and SNEGSKA (reference sequence). The CDR3 spells CSARRGARGTEAFF. CDR3 DNA: TGCAGTGCTAGACGGGGGGCGCGAGGCACTGAAGCTTTCTTT.

This clonotype was counted a few times. This chain uses TRBV9 with TRBJ2-1; 7 bases align to TRBD1. With V trimmed by 0 bases and J by 7 bases, 16 bases remained unmatched. The germline V gene encodes CDR1 SGDLS and CDR2 YYNGEE. The CDR3 contains 18 residues. CDR3 amino acids: CASSVAPGQAVERNEQFF. As DNA, the CDR3 is TGTGCCAGCAGCGTAGCTCCCGGACAGGCAGTGGAGAGAAATGAGCAGTTCTTC.

In its sample, this clonotype was seen a few times. The chain combines TRBV2 with TRBJ1-3; 10 nucleotides line up with TRBD1. Germline CDR1 reads SNHLY; CDR2 reads FYNNEI. The CDR3 loop spans 19 amino acids. V lost 6 bases, J lost 0 bases, and 14 bases stayed unmatched. The CDR3 sequence: CASSDATGGLTSSGNTIYF. CDR3 sequence (DNA): TGTGCCAGCAGCGATGCGACAGGGGGCCTTACAAGCTCTGGAAACACCATATATTTT.

J is TRBJ1-1 and V is TRBV25-1; 7 nucleotides line up with TRBD1. This CDR3 region has 14 residues. Per the germline V gene, CDR1 is MGHDK and CDR2 is SYGVNS. V lost 4 bases to trimming and J lost 4 bases; unmatched junction nucleotides: 6. The CDR3 sequence: CASSGVSGGTEAFF. As DNA, the CDR3 is TGTGCCAGCAGTGGCGTATCAGGGGGCACTGAAGCTTTCTTT.